One sample yielded the 6 T cell receptor beta chains listed below, sequenced in a study of identical twins. TCRdb processed the 5' RACE reads anew with MiXCR; each CDR3 protein has one entry. The data show 450,000 or so distinct CDR3 sequences, with 24% seen just once and about 3% held by the top ten. These data are also associated with another study on T cells expressing NK-cell markers.

Material: CD4+ T cells sorted from blood. All receptors come from a woman under 30 in good health.

V and J are TRBV12-3 or TRBV12-4 and TRBJ2-7, with no clear D. The V and J ends lost 3 bases and 1 base respectively, with 7 bases between them. CDR3 size: 13 residues. The CDR3 loop is CASSLKPSYEQYF. In DNA, the CDR3 is TGTGCCAGCAGTTTGAAACCATCCTACGAGCAGTACTTC.

V usage is TRBV7-9 and J usage is TRBJ1-1; TRBD1 might be the D (5 bases). The CDR3 length is 14 residues. The germline V gene has CDR1 SEHNR and CDR2 FQNEAQ (reference sequence). V was cut by 8 bases and J by 3 bases, with 16 bases left in between. The CDR3 DNA follows: TGTGCCAGCGGAGTTGGACATGGGTACACTGAAGCTTTCTTT. Translating gives CASGVGHGYTEAFF.

There are a few counts of this clonotype. J is TRBJ1-6 and V is TRBV5-1, with a weak D call TRBD1 (5 bases). Germline V CDR1 and CDR2: SGHRS, YFSETQ. This CDR3 region has 16 residues. V was trimmed by 3 bases and J by 6 bases, leaving 16 bases between them. This CDR3 reads CASSSIPGGGNSPLHF. The CDR3 DNA reads TGCGCCAGCAGCTCCATCCCCGGCGGGGGTAATTCACCCCTCCACTTT.

In this sample, this clonotype turned up a few times. The chain carries TRBV12-3 or TRBV12-4 and TRBJ1-1; D gene unclear. Trimming stripped 4 bases from V and 5 bases from J, with 14 bases between. The CDR3 runs to 14 residues. CDR3 amino acids: CASSSGIGGTEAFF. The CDR3, as DNA: TGTGCCAGCAGTTCCGGAATCGGTGGAACTGAAGCTTTCTTT.

The rearrangement joins TRBV20-1 to TRBJ2-1; 8 positions agree with TRBD2. The CDR3 extends over 15 amino acids. Germline values: CDR1 DFQATT, CDR2 SNEGSKA (reference sequence). The junction had 4 bases not matched to a gene; V was cut back by 1 base and J by 2 bases. CDR3 nucleotides: TGCAGTGCTAGAGGAACTAGCGGAGCCTACAATGAGCAGTTCTTC. It specifies CSARGTSGAYNEQFF.

The chain combines TRBV10-3 with TRBJ2-5; D is perhaps TRBD1 (6 bases). The ends were cut back, 6 bases at V and 4 bases at J, with 12 bases in the middle. CDR3 length equals 13 residues. Germline V gives CDR1 ENHRY, CDR2 SYGVKD. DNA for the CDR3: TGTGCCATCAGGTCACAGGGAAGAGAGACCCAGTACTTC. The encoded protein is CAIRSQGRETQYF.